What follows is one TCR beta chain and its context. Its specificity is unknown. Here immunoSEQ multiplex PCR was the method, and the copy in TCRdb shows in-frame clones only, minus some. There are over 45,000 clones in the sample; approximately 79% occur only once, and approximately 7.4% lies in the top ten. This sample stems from a study of a mutant IDH1 vaccine in newly diagnosed glioma. Time point indicated: week 5, during vaccination. All doses held 300 ug of mutant IDH1 20-mer peptide, with topical imiquimod. V shed 3 bases and J shed 4 bases, with 12 bases lying between them. Germline V gene data show CDR1 as MGHRA and CDR2 as YSYEKL. This CDR3 comprises 14 residues.

The chain recombines TRBV4-1 with TRBJ2-5, with D possibly matching TRBD2 (6 bases). The sequence was collected from a woman between 50 and 59 years old with glioma. The starting material was PBMCs, obtained from a glioma patient whose treatment included an IDH1 peptide vaccine. CDR3 sequence: CASSQLPGGETQYF. CDR3 bases: TGCGCCAGCAGCCAGCTTCCCGGGGGAGAGACCCAGTACTTC.